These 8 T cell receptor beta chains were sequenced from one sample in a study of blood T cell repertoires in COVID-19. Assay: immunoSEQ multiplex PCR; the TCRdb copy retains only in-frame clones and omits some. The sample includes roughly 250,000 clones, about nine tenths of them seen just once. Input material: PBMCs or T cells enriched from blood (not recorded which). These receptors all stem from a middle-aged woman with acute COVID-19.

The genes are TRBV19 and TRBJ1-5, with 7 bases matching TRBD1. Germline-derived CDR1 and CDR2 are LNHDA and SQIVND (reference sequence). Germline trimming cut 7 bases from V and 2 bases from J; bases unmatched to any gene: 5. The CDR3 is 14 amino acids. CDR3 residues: CASKTGRGNQPQHF. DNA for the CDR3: TGTGCCAGTAAGACAGGGAGAGGCAATCAGCCCCAGCATTTT.

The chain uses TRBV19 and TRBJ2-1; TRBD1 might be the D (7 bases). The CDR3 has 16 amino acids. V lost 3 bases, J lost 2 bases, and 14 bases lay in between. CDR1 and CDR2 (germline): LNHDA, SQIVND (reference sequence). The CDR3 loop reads CASSIGGTAAYNEQFF. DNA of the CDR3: TGTGCCAGTAGTATTGGGGGGACAGCTGCCTACAATGAGCAGTTCTTC.

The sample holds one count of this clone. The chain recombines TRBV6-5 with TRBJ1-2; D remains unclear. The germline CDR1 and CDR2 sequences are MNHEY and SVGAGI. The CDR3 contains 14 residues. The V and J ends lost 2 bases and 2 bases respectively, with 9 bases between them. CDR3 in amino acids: CASSYERKNYGYTF. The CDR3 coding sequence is TGTGCCAGCAGTTACGAGAGGAAAAACTATGGCTACACCTTC.

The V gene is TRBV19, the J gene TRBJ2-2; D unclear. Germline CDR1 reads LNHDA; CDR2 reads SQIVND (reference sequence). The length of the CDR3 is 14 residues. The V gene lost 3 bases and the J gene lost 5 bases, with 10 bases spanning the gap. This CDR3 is CASSILVATGELFF. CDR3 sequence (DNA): TGTGCCAGTAGTATTCTTGTTGCGACCGGGGAGCTGTTTTTT.

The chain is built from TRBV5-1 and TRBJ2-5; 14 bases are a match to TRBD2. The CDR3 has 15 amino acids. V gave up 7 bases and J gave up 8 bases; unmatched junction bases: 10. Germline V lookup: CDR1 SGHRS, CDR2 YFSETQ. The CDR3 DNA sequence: TGCGCCAGCGAAGGACTAGCGGGGGGAAGGAGAACCCAGTACTTC. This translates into CASEGLAGGRRTQYF. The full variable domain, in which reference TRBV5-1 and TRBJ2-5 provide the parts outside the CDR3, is KAGVTQTPRYLIKTRGQQVTLSCSPISGHRSVSWYQQTPGQGLQFLFEYFSETQRNKGNFPGRFSGRQFSNSRSEMNVSTLELGDSALYLCASEGLAGGRRTQYFGPGTRLLVL.

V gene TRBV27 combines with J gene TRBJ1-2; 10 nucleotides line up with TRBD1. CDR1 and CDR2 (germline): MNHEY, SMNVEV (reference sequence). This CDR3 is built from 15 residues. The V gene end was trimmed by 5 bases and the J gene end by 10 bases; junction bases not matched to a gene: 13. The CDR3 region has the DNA TGTGCCAGCAGTCCCCGGGACAGGGGCCGCCGTGACTACACCTTC. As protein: CASSPRDRGRRDYTF.

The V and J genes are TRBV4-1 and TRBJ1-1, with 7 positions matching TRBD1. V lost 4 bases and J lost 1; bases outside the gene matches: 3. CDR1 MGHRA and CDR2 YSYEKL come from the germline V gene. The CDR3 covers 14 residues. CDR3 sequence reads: CASSPQGGNTEAFF. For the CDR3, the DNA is TGCGCCAGCAGCCCTCAGGGGGGGAACACTGAAGCTTTCTTT.

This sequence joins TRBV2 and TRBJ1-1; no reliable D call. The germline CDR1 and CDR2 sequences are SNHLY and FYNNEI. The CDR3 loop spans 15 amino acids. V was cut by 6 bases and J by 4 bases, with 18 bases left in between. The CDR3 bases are TGTGCCAGCAGCCCCACTGGAACTGAGGGCACTGAAGCTTTCTTT. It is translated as CASSPTGTEGTEAFF.